Sequencing of this T cell receptor (beta chain) was carried out in a study of blood T cell repertoires in COVID-19. Study details: From the United States, Italy and Spain came samples of acute and convalescent COVID-19. PBMCs, B-cell-depleted T cells, or T cells were the source of the cDNA or gDNA that made up the material.

CDR3 length: 16 amino acids. The V end was cut by 0 bases, the J end by 0 bases, with 6 bases between. CDR1 is LNHDA and CDR2 is SQIVND in the germline V gene (reference sequence). In the original workflow: Reference gene primer amplification gave estimated nucleated cell counts. The method was immunoSEQ multiplex PCR; TCRdb's version includes in-frame clones alone and lacks a portion of them. V and J calls and clone size are given by that table; D and trimming were obtained from the DNA. The repertoire has tens of thousands of clones, 90% of them found once; the top ten carry about 4.9%. The clonotype originates from a man aged 45-65 years with acute or convalescent COVID-19. The chain is built from TRBV19 and TRBJ1-6; D remains unclear. The sequencing sample was made of peripheral blood. This chain's CDR3 is CASSIEGSSYNSPLHF. In DNA, the CDR3 is TGTGCCAGTAGTATAGAGGGCAGCTCCTATAATTCACCCCTCCACTTT.